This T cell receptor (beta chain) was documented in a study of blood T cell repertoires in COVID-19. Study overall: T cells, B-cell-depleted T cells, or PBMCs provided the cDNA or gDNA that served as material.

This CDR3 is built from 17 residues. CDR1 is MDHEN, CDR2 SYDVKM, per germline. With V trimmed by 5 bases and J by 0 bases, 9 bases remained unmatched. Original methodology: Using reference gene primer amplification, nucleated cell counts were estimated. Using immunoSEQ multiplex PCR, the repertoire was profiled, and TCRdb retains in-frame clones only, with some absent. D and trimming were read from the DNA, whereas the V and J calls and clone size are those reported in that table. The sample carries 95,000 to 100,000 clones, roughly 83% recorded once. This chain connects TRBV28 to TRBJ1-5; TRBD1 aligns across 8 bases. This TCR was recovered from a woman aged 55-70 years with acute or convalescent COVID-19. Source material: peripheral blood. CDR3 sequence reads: CASSPNRGGLSNQPQHF. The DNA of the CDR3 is TGTGCCAGCAGTCCGAACAGGGGGGGTCTTAGCAATCAGCCCCAGCATTTT.